The 25 T cell receptor beta chains below were found in one sample sequenced in a study of T cell responses to AZD1222 COVID-19 vaccine. Assay: immunoSEQ multiplex PCR; the TCRdb copy retains only in-frame clones and omits some. The sample contains 240,000 or so clones, approximately 95% of which appear only once. The sequencing here drew on peripheral blood, taken on day 0 of AZD1222 vaccination. All receptors derive from an adult in good health.

The CDR3 region has the DNA TGTGCCACCAGTGATAGACCGGGACAGACGGGCTACACCTTC. The encoded protein is CATSDRPGQTGYTF. The genes are TRBV24-1 and TRBJ1-2, with 7 bases aligning to TRBD1. CDR3 length: 14 amino acids. J lost 8 bases, V lost 3 bases, and 8 bases had no gene match. CDR1 is KGHDR, CDR2 SFDVKD, per germline.

This rearrangement joins TRBV4-1 to TRBJ1-2, with D hard to call. The CDR3 extends over 11 amino acids. Germline CDR1 MGHRA, CDR2 YSYEKL. V lost 6 bases, J lost 10 bases, and 12 bases lay in between. CDR3: CASSRGGLYTF. For the CDR3, the DNA is TGCGCCAGCAGTCGTGGAGGACTCTACACCTTC.

The chain uses TRBV28 and TRBJ2-7; perhaps D is TRBD1 or TRBD2 (5 bases each). CDR1 is MDHEN and CDR2 is SYDVKM in the germline V gene. The CDR3 runs 14 residues. Trimming stripped 6 bases from V and 0 bases from J, with 12 bases between. CDR3 residues: CASSERGSSYEQYF. In DNA, the CDR3 is TGTGCCAGCAGCGAGAGGGGCAGCTCCTACGAGCAGTACTTC.

This chain connects TRBV5-5 to TRBJ1-5; TRBD1 matches 7 bases. CDR1 and CDR2 from the germline V gene are SGHKS and YYEKEE (reference sequence). This CDR3 region has 15 residues. Trimming took 3 bases from V and 6 from J; bases not matched to a gene: 9. CDR3 coding DNA: TGTGCCAGCAGCTCCCAGGGGGGGCCAAGTCAGCCCCAGCATTTT. This sequence encodes CASSSQGGPSQPQHF.

The chain uses TRBV3-1 (or the pseudogene TRBV3-2) and TRBJ1-5, with D possibly TRBD1 on 5 matching bases. There are 14 residues in the CDR3. Trimming removed 4 bases from V and 0 bases from J, with 7 bases in between. Germline assignment: CDR1 LGHDT and CDR2 YNNKEL (reference sequence). Written as DNA, the CDR3 is TGTGCCAGCAGCCTGACAGATAGCAATCAGCCCCAGCATTTT. It is translated as CASSLTDSNQPQHF.

The V gene is TRBV6-1, the J gene TRBJ2-7, with 8 bases that match TRBD1. Germline lookup yields CDR1 MNHNS and CDR2 SASEGT. V shed 6 bases, J shed 2 bases, and the junction held 3 bases outside the gene matches. The CDR3 totals 13 residues. CDR3 in amino acids: CASRRDRTYEQYF. The CDR3 bases are TGTGCCAGCAGAAGGGACAGGACCTACGAGCAGTACTTC.

The chain recombines TRBV5-1 with TRBJ1-3, with 9 bases aligning to TRBD1. Germline-derived CDR1 and CDR2 are SGHRS and YFSETQ. The CDR3 covers 15 residues. J lost 4 bases, V lost 3 bases, and 5 bases had no gene match. This chain's CDR3 is CASSWDRARGNTIYF. The CDR3 region has the DNA TGCGCCAGCAGCTGGGACAGGGCGCGGGGAAACACCATATATTTT. The full variable domain, completed using reference TRBV5-1 and TRBJ1-3, is KAGVTQTPRYLIKTRGQQVTLSCSPISGHRSVSWYQQTPGQGLQFLFEYFSETQRNKGNFPGRFSGRQFSNSRSEMNVSTLELGDSALYLCASSWDRARGNTIYFGEGSWLTVV.

The genes are TRBV19 and TRBJ1-2, with D hard to call. Trimming took 1 base from V and 5 from J, leaving 11 bases between them. Germline lookup yields CDR1 LNHDA and CDR2 SQIVND (reference sequence). The CDR3 runs to 14 residues. The CDR3 DNA reads as TGTGCCAGTAGTATAGGGGTCGTGTCTTATGGCTACACCTTC. Translation gives CASSIGVVSYGYTF.

The rearrangement uses TRBV5-1 and TRBJ1-1, with 9 bases identical to TRBD1. V trimming: 4 bases; J trimming: 1 base; junction bases outside the gene matches: 2. The CDR3 length is 14 residues. The germline CDR1 and CDR2 sequences are SGHRS and YFSETQ. The CDR3 nucleotides read TGCGCCAGCAGCGGGGGACAGGGGAACACTGAAGCTTTCTTT. This encodes CASSGGQGNTEAFF.

The chain joins TRBV4-2 to TRBJ2-2; no clear D. Germline V gene lookup returns CDR1 LGHNA and CDR2 YNFKEQ. This CDR3 spans 13 amino acids. The germline V and J ends were trimmed by 4 bases and 4 bases, with 7 bases remaining between them. Here the CDR3 DNA reads TGTGCCAGCAGCCCCACTGGCACCGGGGAGCTGTTTTTT. Encoded protein: CASSPTGTGELFF.

The chain recombines TRBV5-1 with TRBJ1-5; 8 nucleotides align to TRBD1. V lost 2 bases to trimming and J lost 1 base; unmatched junction nucleotides: 2. The CDR3 runs to 15 residues. CDR1 and CDR2 (germline): SGHRS, YFSETQ. CDR3 DNA: TGCGCCAGCAGCTTACAGGGGGGAAGCAATCAGCCCCAGCATTTT. It specifies CASSLQGGSNQPQHF.

The chain is built from TRBV19 and TRBJ1-5; 9 positions agree with TRBD1. The trim removed 7 bases at V and 4 bases at J, leaving 5 bases unmatched. In germline, CDR1 is LNHDA, CDR2 SQIVND (reference sequence). This CDR3 region has 14 residues. CDR3 DNA sequence: TGTGCCAGTACCAGGACAGGGGTAAATCAGCCCCAGCATTTT. Its translation is CASTRTGVNQPQHF.

V and J are TRBV7-9 and TRBJ2-7; no clear D gene. Deletions cut 8 bases from V and 3 bases from J, with 8 bases between. Germline-derived CDR1 and CDR2 are SEHNR and FQNEAQ (reference sequence). This CDR3 comprises 11 residues. CDR3 amino acids: CASDSDYEQYF. CDR3 coding DNA: TGTGCCAGCGACTCCGACTACGAGCAGTACTTC.

The chain has TRBV6-6 and TRBJ1-1, with no clear D. Germline assignment: CDR1 MNHNY and CDR2 SVGAGI (reference sequence). CDR3 length: 12 residues. Trimming pared 4 bases from V and 3 bases from J, leaving 6 bases between. CDR3 sequence reads: CASSSRYTEAFF. The DNA for the CDR3 is TGTGCCAGCAGTTCGAGATACACTGAAGCTTTCTTT.

The chain links TRBV7-6 to TRBJ2-1, with D possibly being TRBD2 (6 bases). Germline V gene lookup returns CDR1 SGHVS and CDR2 FNYEAQ. The CDR3 runs to 16 residues. Trimming shortened V by 1 base and J by 3 bases, and 13 bases separated the two germline ends. The CDR3 sequence: CASSLVSGDLYNEQFF. CDR3 sequence (DNA): TGTGCCAGCAGCTTAGTGTCGGGGGACCTCTACAATGAGCAGTTCTTC.

The chain joins TRBV24-1 to TRBJ2-3; D is perhaps TRBD2 (8 bases). The germline V and J ends were trimmed by 4 bases and 4 bases, with 17 bases remaining between them. CDR1 and CDR2 from the germline V gene are KGHDR and SFDVKD. This CDR3 region has 16 residues. CDR3: CATSDLGRGQADTQYF. The CDR3 DNA sequence: TGTGCCACCAGTGACCTCGGGAGGGGGCAGGCAGATACGCAGTATTTT.

The chain combines TRBV5-1 with TRBJ2-7; TRBD1 aligns across 7 bases. The J segment lost 0 bases and the V segment lost 4 bases, leaving 19 bases of the junction unmatched. The germline CDR1 and CDR2 sequences are SGHRS and YFSETQ. The length of the CDR3 is 19 residues. CDR3: CASSPDGRQGLKSSYEQYF. The CDR3, as DNA: TGCGCCAGCAGCCCCGACGGGCGACAGGGCCTAAAGAGCTCCTACGAGCAGTACTTC.

The chain couples TRBV14 to TRBJ2-1, with TRBD2 matching 8 bases. V was pared by 3 bases and J by 4 bases, with 11 bases of the junction left unmatched. The CDR3 totals 17 residues. Germline assignment: CDR1 SGHDN and CDR2 FVKESK. CDR3 amino acids: CASSHDRGLAQYNEQFF. CDR3 bases: TGTGCCAGCAGCCACGACAGAGGACTAGCACAATACAATGAGCAGTTCTTC.

The chain carries TRBV2 and TRBJ1-5, with D tentatively TRBD1 (5 bases). The CDR3 totals 14 residues. The germline V gene has CDR1 SNHLY and CDR2 FYNNEI. V lost 7 bases, J lost 6 bases, and 16 bases lay in between. CDR3 region: CASTASGGGQPQHF. CDR3 sequence (DNA): TGTGCCAGCACCGCAAGCGGGGGGGGTCAGCCCCAGCATTTT.

This chain joins TRBV2 and TRBJ2-1, with 10 positions matching TRBD2. The germline CDR1 and CDR2 sequences are SNHLY and FYNNEI. V was pared by 10 bases and J by 0 bases, with 12 bases of the junction left unmatched. There are 17 residues in the CDR3. In DNA, the CDR3 is TGTGCCATCCCCGGCACTAGCGGGGCCCGCTCCTACAATGAGCAGTTCTTC. It yields the protein CAIPGTSGARSYNEQFF.

A single count supports this clone. The chain combines TRBV21-1 with TRBJ2-7; the table names TRBD2, a call not compared with the DNA. TRBV21-1 is noted as a pseudogene. The CDR3 extends over 14 amino acids. CDR3 nucleotide sequence: TGTGCCAGCAGGGTCCCCCCGGAGGGCCACGAGCAGTACTTC. This sequence encodes CASRVPPEGHEQYF.

This clone was detected a few times. The CDR3 sequence: CASSFQGSYEQYF. CDR3 coding DNA: TGTGCCAGCAGCTTCCAGGGGTCCTACGAGCAGTACTTC. This chain joins TRBV5-4 and TRBJ2-7; TRBD1 is a possible D gene (6 bases). Germline V gene data show CDR1 as SGHNT and CDR2 as YYREEE (reference sequence). Trimming removed 2 bases at V and 1 base at J, with 7 bases between. The CDR3 sequence is 13 residues long. Combining the CDR3 with reference TRBV5-4 and TRBJ2-7 gives the whole variable domain ETGVTQSPTHLIKTRGQQVTLRCSSQSGHNTVSWYQQALGQGPQFIFQYYREEENGRGNFPPRFSGLQFPNYSSELNVNALELDDSALYLCASSFQGSYEQYFGPGTRLTVT.

V is TRBV15 and J is TRBJ1-3; D is uncertain. Trimming left V 0 bases short and J 3 bases short, with 6 bases between. The germline V gene encodes CDR1 LNHNV and CDR2 YYDKDF (reference sequence). The CDR3 runs 14 residues. The CDR3 sequence: CATSRESVGNTIYF. The CDR3 DNA reads TGTGCCACCAGCAGAGAATCGGTTGGAAACACCATATATTTT.

This chain uses TRBV3-1 (or the pseudogene TRBV3-2) with TRBJ2-1, with a weak D call TRBD1 (6 bases). Per the germline V gene, CDR1 is LGHDT and CDR2 is YNNKEL (reference sequence). V gave up 4 bases and J gave up 1 base, with 17 bases separating them. The CDR3 extends over 17 amino acids. CDR3 loop: CASSLRPQGWSYNEQFF. The CDR3 region has the DNA TGTGCCAGCAGCCTACGTCCACAGGGTTGGTCCTACAATGAGCAGTTCTTC.

This sequence joins TRBV2 and TRBJ2-7, with D hard to call. The germline gives CDR1 SNHLY, CDR2 FYNNEI. The CDR3 is made up of 15 amino acids. Trimming took 4 bases from V and 0 from J, leaving 13 bases between them. The CDR3 sequence: CASSAETASSYEQYF. The DNA for the CDR3 is TGTGCCAGCAGTGCCGAGACGGCGAGCTCCTACGAGCAGTACTTC.